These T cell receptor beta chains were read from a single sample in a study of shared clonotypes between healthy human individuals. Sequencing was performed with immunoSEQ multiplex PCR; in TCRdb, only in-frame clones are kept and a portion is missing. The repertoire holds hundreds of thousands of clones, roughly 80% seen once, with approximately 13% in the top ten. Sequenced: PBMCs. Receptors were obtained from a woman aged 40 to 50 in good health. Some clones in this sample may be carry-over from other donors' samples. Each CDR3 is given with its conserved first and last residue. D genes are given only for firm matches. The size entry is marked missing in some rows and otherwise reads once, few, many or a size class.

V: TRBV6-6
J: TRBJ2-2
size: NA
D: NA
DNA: TGTGCCAGCGGCCCGCCTGGCGGGGAGCTGTTTTTT
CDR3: CASGPPGGELFF

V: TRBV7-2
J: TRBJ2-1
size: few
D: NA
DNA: TGTGCCAGCAGCCCGGAACGCGGGACACCTAAAGACAATGAGCAGTTCTTC
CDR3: CASSPERGTPKDNEQFF

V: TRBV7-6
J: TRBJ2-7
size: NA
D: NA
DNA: TGTGCCAGCAGCTTATCAGTTGGTGTATCCTACGAGCAGTACTTC
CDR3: CASSLSVGVSYEQYF

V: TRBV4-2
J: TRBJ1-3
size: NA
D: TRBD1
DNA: TGTGCCAGCAGCCAATATCACGACAGGGTTCGAAACACCATATATTTT
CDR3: CASSQYHDRVRNTIYF

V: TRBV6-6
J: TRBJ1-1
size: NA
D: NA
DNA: TGTGCCAGCAGTTACTCGGACACCCTGAACACTGAAGCTTTCTTT
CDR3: CASSYSDTLNTEAFF

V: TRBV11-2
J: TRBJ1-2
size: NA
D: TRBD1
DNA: TGTGCCAGCAGCCCAACAGGGGCTAACTATGGCTACACCTTC
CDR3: CASSPTGANYGYTF

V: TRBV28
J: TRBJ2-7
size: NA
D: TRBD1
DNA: TGTGCCAGCAGCTGGGACAGGGAGACCTACGAGCAGTACTTC
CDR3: CASSWDRETYEQYF

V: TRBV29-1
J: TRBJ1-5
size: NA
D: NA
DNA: TGCAGCGCACAGGATAGCAATCAGCCCCAGCATTTT
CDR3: CSAQDSNQPQHF

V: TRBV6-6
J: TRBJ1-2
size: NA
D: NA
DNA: TGTGCCAGCAGCTCCCAGTGGGGAGGGGGCTACACCTTC
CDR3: CASSSQWGGGYTF

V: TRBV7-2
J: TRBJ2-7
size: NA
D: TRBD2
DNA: TGTGCCAGCAGCCGAAGACTAGCGGGAGGATCGGACCCCTCCTACGAGCAGTACTTC
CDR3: CASSRRLAGGSDPSYEQYF

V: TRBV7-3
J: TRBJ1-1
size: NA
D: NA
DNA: TGTGCCAGCAGCCTCCGGTCGGACCGGAACACTGAAGCTTTCTTT
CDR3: CASSLRSDRNTEAFF

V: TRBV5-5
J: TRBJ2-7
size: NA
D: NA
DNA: TGTGCCAGCAGCGGGAACGGGAACAGGGAGCAGTACTTC
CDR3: CASSGNGNREQYF

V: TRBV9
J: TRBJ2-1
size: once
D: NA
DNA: TGTGCCAGCAGCGTGGGCGGGACCACACCCCATGAGCAGTTCTTC
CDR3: CASSVGGTTPHEQFF

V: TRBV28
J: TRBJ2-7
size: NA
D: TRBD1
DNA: TGTGCCAGCAGTTTGCTTAGACCGGGACAGGGCCACTACGAGCAGTACTTC
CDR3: CASSLLRPGQGHYEQYF

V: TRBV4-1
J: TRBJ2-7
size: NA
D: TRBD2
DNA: TGCGCCAGCAGCCAAGTGGGACTAGAAGGGGGACAGCAGTACTTC
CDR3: CASSQVGLEGGQQYF

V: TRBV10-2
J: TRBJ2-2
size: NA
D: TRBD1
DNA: TGCGCCAGCAGTTCCGGGACAGGGGTGAACACCGGGGAGCTGTTTTTT
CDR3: CASSSGTGVNTGELFF

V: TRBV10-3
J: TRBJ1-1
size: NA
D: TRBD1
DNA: TGTGCCATCAGTGGATCAGACAGGGGGAACACTGAAGCTTTCTTT
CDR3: CAISGSDRGNTEAFF

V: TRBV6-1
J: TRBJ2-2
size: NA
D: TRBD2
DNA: TGTGCCAGCAGTCCTAGCGGGAGGGACGCCGGGGAGCTGTTTTTT
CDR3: CASSPSGRDAGELFF

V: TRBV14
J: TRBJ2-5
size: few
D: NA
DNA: TGTGCCAGCAGCCCCTCCTTGTATACCCAGTACTTC
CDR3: CASSPSLYTQYF

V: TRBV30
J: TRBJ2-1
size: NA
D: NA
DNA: TGTGCCTGGCGTCGGGACTCCTACAATGAGCAGTTCTTC
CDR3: CAWRRDSYNEQFF

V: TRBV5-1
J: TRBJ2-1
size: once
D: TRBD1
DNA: TGCGCCAGCAGCTTGGTACCACAGGGGTTCAATGAGCAGTTCTTC
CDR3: CASSLVPQGFNEQFF

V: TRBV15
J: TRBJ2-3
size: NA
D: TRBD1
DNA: TGTGCCACCAGCACGCGGACAGGGGGCTCAGATACGCAGTATTTT
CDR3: CATSTRTGGSDTQYF